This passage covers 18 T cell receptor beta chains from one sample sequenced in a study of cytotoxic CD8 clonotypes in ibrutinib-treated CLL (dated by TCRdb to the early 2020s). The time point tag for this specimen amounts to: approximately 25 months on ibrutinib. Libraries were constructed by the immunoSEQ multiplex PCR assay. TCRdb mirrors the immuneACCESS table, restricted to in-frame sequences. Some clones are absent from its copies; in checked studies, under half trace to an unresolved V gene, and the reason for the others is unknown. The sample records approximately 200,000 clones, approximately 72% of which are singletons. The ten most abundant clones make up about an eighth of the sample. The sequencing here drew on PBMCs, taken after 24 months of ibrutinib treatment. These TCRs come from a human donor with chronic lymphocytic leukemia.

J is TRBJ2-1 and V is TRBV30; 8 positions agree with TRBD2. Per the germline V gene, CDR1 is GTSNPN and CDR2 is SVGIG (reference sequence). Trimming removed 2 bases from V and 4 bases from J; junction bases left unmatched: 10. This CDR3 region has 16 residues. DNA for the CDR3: TGTGCCTGGAGTCCCCCTGGCACTAGCGGTTACAATGAGCAGTTCTTC. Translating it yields CAWSPPGTSGYNEQFF.

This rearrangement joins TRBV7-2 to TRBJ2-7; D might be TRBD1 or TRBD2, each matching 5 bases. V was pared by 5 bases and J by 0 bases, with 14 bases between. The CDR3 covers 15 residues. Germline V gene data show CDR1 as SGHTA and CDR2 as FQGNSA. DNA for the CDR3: TGTGCCAGCAGCCCCGGGGCTAGCCTCTCCTACGAGCAGTACTTC. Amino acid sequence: CASSPGASLSYEQYF. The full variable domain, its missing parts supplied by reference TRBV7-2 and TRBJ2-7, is GAGVSQSPSNKVTEKGKDVELRCDPISGHTALYWYRQSLGQGLEFLIYFQGNSAPDKSGLPSDRFSAERTGGSVSTLTIQRTQQEDSAVYLCASSPGASLSYEQYFGPGTRLTVT.

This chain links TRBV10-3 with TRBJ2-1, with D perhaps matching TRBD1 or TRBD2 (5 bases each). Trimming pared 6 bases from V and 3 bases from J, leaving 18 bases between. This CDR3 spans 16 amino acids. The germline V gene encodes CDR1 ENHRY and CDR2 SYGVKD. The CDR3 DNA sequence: TGTGCCATCAGGGACACAGAGACTACTAGCTACAATGAGCAGTTCTTC. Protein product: CAIRDTETTSYNEQFF.

CDR3 sequence reads: CASSIVSVAGGIETQYF. CDR3 bases: TGTGCCAGTAGTATAGTATCGGTAGCGGGAGGTATAGAGACCCAGTACTTC. This chain joins TRBV19 and TRBJ2-5; TRBD2 aligns across 10 bases. Germline-derived CDR1 and CDR2 are LNHDA and SQIVND (reference sequence). With V trimmed by 1 base and J by 4 bases, 9 bases remained unmatched. The CDR3 sequence is 17 residues long.

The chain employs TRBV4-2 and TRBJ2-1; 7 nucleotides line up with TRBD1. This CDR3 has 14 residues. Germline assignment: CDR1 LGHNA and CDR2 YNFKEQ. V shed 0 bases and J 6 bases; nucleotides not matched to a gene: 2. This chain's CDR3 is CASSQDRQGNEQFF. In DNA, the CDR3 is TGTGCCAGCAGCCAAGACCGACAGGGCAATGAGCAGTTCTTC.

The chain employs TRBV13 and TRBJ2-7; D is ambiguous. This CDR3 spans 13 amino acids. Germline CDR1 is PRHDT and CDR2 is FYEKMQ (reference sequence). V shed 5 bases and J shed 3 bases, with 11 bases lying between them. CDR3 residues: CASSPRTNYEQYF. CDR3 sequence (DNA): TGTGCCAGCAGCCCCCGAACGAACTACGAGCAGTACTTC.

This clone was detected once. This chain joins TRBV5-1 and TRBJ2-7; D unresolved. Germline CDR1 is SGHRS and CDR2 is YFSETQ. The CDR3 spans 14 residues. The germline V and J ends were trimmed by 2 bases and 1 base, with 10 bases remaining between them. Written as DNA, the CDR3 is TGCGCCAGCAGCTTAACCATGAGGTCCTACGAGCAGTACTTC. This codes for CASSLTMRSYEQYF.

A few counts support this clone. The CDR3 nucleotides read TGTGCCAGCAGTGGCGAGGGCTACGAGCAGTACTTC. This gives the protein CASSGEGYEQYF. J is TRBJ2-7 and V is TRBV28; weak D call: TRBD2 (5 bases). V lost 5 bases and J lost 3, with 8 bases in between. This CDR3 is built from 12 residues. CDR1 and CDR2 (germline): MDHEN, SYDVKM.

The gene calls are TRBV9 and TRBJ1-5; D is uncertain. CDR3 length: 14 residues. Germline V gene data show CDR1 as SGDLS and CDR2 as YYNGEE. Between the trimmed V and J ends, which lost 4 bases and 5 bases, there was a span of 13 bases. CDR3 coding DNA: TGTGCCAGCAGCCCCCTGGGTGGCGATCAGCCCCAGCATTTT. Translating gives CASSPLGGDQPQHF.

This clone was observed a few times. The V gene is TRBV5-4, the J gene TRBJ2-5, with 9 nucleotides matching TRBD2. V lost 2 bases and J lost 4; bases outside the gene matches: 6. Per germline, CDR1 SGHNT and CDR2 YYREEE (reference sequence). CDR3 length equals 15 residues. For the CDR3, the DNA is TGTGCCAGCAGCTTAAGCAGCGGGAGGTCAGAGACCCAGTACTTC. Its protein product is CASSLSSGRSETQYF.

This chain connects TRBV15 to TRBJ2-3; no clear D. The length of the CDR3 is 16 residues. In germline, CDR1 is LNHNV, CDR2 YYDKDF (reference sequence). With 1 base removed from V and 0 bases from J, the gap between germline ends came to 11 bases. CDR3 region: CATSRAPATSTDTQYF. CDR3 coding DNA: TGTGCCACCAGCAGAGCCCCAGCAACTAGCACAGATACGCAGTATTTT.

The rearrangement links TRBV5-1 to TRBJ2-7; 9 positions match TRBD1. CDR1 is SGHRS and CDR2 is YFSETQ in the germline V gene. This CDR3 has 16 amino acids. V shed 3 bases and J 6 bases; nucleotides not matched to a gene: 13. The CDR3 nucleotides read TGCGCCAGCAGCTCGACGACATCCGGGACAGGGAGCGAGCAGTACTTC. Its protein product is CASSSTTSGTGSEQYF.

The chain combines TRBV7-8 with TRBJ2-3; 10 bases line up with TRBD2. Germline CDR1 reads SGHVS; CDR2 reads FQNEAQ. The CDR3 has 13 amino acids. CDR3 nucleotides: TGTGCTTCCCCTAGCGGGAGAACCGGTACGCAGTATTTT. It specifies CASPSGRTGTQYF.

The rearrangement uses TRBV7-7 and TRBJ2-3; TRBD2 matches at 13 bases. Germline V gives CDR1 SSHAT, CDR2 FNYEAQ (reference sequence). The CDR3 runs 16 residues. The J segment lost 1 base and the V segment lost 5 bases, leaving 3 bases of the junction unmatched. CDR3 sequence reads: CASSPGLAGGTDTQYF. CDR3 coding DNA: TGTGCCAGCAGCCCAGGACTAGCGGGAGGCACAGATACGCAGTATTTT.

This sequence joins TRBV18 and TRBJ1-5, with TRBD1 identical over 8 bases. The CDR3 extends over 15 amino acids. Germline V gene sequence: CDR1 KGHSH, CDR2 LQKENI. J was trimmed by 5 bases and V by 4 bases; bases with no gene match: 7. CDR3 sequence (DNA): TGTGCCAGCTCACTCGGCGGACAGGGCGATCAGCCCCAGCATTTT. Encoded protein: CASSLGGQGDQPQHF.

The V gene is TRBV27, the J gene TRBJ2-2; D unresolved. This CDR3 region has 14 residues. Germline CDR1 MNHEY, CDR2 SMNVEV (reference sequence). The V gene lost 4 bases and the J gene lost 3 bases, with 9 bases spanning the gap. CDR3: CASSSRVHTGELFF. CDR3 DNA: TGTGCCAGCAGTTCTAGGGTGCACACCGGGGAGCTGTTTTTT.

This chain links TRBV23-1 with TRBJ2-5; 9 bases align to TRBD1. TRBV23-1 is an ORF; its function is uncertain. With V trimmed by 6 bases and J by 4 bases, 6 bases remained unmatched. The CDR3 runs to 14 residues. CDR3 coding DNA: TGCGCCAGCAGATTCCGGGACAGGGCAGAGACCCAGTACTTC. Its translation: CASRFRDRAETQYF.

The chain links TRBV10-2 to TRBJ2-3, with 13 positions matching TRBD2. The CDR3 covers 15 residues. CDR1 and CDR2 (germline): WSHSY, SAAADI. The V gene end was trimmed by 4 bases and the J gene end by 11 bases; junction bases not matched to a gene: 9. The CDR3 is CASSGGTSGIDLQYF. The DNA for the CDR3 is TGCGCCAGCAGTGGGGGGACTAGCGGGATAGATTTGCAGTATTTT.